This entry is about one TCR beta chain. Antigen: not known. TCRdb keeps only in-frame clones here, not all; method: immunoSEQ multiplex PCR. The table has about 90,000 clones, nearly 90% seen once; the top ten hold over 0.6%. Time point reported: week 47, end of study. Doses consisted of 300 ug of mutant IDH1 20-mer peptide each, paired with topical imiquimod. The data stem from a study of a mutant IDH1 vaccine in newly diagnosed glioma. Trimming removed 8 bases from V and 8 bases from J, with 22 bases in between. This CDR3 contains 15 residues. In germline, CDR1 is MNHEY, CDR2 SVGAGI. This chain links TRBV6-5 with TRBJ2-1; possible D gene TRBD1, 6 bases. The TCR was taken from a woman in her fifties or sixties with glioma. This sample comprised PBMCs, obtained from a glioma patient whose treatment included an IDH1 peptide vaccine. CDR3 bases: TGTGCCAGCCGTAAGGGGGTACCTCAACCGGATGAGCAGTTCTTC. Its translation: CASRKGVPQPDEQFF.